This T cell receptor beta chain was recorded in a study of cytomegalovirus exposure and HLA in healthy donors. Background on the study: Unique TCRs numbering around 85 million, obtained from HLA-typed donors, made up an early data release.

The PCR made use of 60 Vbeta and 13 Jbeta primers. Clones were read by immunoSEQ multiplex PCR, and TCRdb kept only the in-frame ones, dropping some. The sample includes approximately 130,000 clones. The clonotype originates from a woman aged 55-75 years in good health and CMV-seronegative. The sequenced material came from PBMCs.

DNA for the CDR3: TGTGCCAGCAGTTTGTGGCAGAAGTACTCACCCCTCCACTTT. Translated: CASSLWQKYSPLHF. The V gene is TRBV27, the J gene TRBJ1-6, with D hard to call. The CDR3 has 14 residues. In germline, CDR1 is MNHEY, CDR2 SMNVEV (reference sequence). The ends were cut back, 3 bases at V and 10 bases at J, with 13 bases in the middle.